This TCR beta chain was retrieved from a study of blood T cell repertoires in COVID-19. Trimming left V 7 bases short and J 0 bases short, with 13 bases between. CDR1 and CDR2 (germline): MNHNY, SVGAGI (reference sequence). The CDR3 runs 16 residues. Clones were sequenced by immunoSEQ multiplex PCR, and TCRdb holds only the in-frame ones, with some missing. The sample lists about 120,000 clones, around 87% seen once, with 25% to 35% in the top ten. J is TRBJ1-6 and V is TRBV6-6, with no clear D. Sequenced: peripheral blood. This clonotype was obtained from a woman aged 70-85 years with acute or convalescent COVID-19. Written as DNA, the CDR3 is TGTGCCAGCACCCCACAGAGTAGCTCCTATAATTCACCCCTCCACTTT. This gives the protein CASTPQSSSYNSPLHF.